This T cell receptor beta chain was identified in a study of Graves' ophthalmopathy and Graves' hyperthyroidism. Overall study results and limits: Most thyroid clonotypes expanded beyond 0.001 frequency were also found in blood.

This clonotype was picked up many times. Antigen: not known. RNA served as the template for amplifying TCR beta CDR3 regions. An initial RT-PCR round employing HTBI primers preceded a second-round multiplex PCR. TCRdb processed the multiplex PCR reads anew with MiXCR; each CDR3 protein has one entry. This table has approximately 500,000 distinct CDR3 sequences, approximately 15% appearing once. The CDR3 contains 15 residues. The germline CDR1 and CDR2 sequences are MNHGY and SVAAGI. With 4 bases removed from V and 0 bases from J, the gap between germline ends came to 10 bases. This chain joins TRBV6-9 and TRBJ1-5; no reliable D call. The receptor was derived from a woman in her thirties with Graves' ophthalmopathy. Material for sequencing was blood. This CDR3 reads CASSLADVSNQPQHF. In DNA, the CDR3 is TGTGCCAGCAGTTTGGCCGATGTTAGCAATCAGCCCCAGCATTTT.